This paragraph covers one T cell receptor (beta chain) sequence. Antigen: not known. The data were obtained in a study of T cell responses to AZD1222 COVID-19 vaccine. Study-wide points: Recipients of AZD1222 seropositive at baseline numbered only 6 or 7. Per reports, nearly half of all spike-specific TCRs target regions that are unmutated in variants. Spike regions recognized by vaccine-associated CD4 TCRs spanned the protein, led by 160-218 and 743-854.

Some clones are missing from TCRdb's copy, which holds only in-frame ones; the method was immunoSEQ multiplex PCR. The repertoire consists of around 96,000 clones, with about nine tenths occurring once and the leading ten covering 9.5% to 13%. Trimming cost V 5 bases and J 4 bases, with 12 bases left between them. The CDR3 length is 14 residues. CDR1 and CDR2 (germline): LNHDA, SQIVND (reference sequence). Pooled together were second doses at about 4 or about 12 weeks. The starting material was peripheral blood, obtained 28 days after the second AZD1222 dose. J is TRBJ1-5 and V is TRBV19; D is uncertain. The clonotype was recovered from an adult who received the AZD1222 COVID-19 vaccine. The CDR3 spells CASSFGVLNQPQHF. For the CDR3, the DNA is TGTGCCAGTAGTTTTGGGGTGTTAAATCAGCCCCAGCATTTT.